This is a list of T cell receptor beta chains from one sample in a study of blood T cell repertoires in COVID-19. Sequencing used immunoSEQ multiplex PCR; TCRdb keeps in-frame clones, though not all of them. The sample holds about 150,000 clones, roughly 72% seen once. The specimen was peripheral blood. These receptor sequences come from a woman older than 75 with acute or convalescent COVID-19. The CDR3 runs from the conserved cysteine through the conserved F or W. Fields, in order: V gene, J gene, D gene, clone size, CDR3 DNA, CDR3 protein. D genes are given only for firm matches. The size entry is marked missing in some rows and otherwise reads once, few, many or a size class.

v_call: TRBV7-2
j_call: TRBJ2-2
d_call: .
clone_size: few
cdr3_nt: TGTGCCAGTTCAACAGTGACCACCGGGGAGCTGTTTTTT
cdr3_aa: CASSTVTTGELFF

v_call: TRBV5-1
j_call: TRBJ1-2
d_call: .
clone_size: .
cdr3_nt: TGCGCCAGCAGCTTGGACGGTGACTATGGCTACACCTTC
cdr3_aa: CASSLDGDYGYTF

v_call: TRBV7-9
j_call: TRBJ2-2
d_call: TRBD2
clone_size: .
cdr3_nt: TGTGCCAGCAGGCAAAGGTTAGCGGGAGATGACACCGGGGAGCTGTTTTTT
cdr3_aa: CASRQRLAGDDTGELFF

v_call: TRBV3-1/TRBV3-2
j_call: TRBJ2-2
d_call: .
clone_size: .
cdr3_nt: TGTGCCAGCAGCCACCATTTTGACAACTCCTACACCGGGGAGCTGTTTTTT
cdr3_aa: CASSHHFDNSYTGELFF

v_call: TRBV6-5
j_call: TRBJ2-5
d_call: .
clone_size: .
cdr3_nt: TGTGCCAGCAGTTGGCAGGTTCAAGAGACCCAGTACTTC
cdr3_aa: CASSWQVQETQYF

v_call: TRBV27
j_call: TRBJ1-1
d_call: TRBD1
clone_size: .
cdr3_nt: TGTGCCAGCAGTCCACCGAAACAGGGGAGAGTGATGAACACTGAAGCTTTCTTT
cdr3_aa: CASSPPKQGRVMNTEAFF

v_call: TRBV27
j_call: TRBJ1-2
d_call: TRBD1
clone_size: .
cdr3_nt: TGTGCCAGCAGTTCACGACAGGGACTCTATGGCTACACCTTC
cdr3_aa: CASSSRQGLYGYTF

v_call: TRBV7-9
j_call: TRBJ1-2
d_call: .
clone_size: .
cdr3_nt: TGTGCCAGCAGCACTGGAGACTATGGCTACACCTTC
cdr3_aa: CASSTGDYGYTF

v_call: TRBV6-5
j_call: TRBJ1-2
d_call: TRBD1
clone_size: .
cdr3_nt: TGTGCCAGCAGCCAAACCGGGACAGAGATCTATGGCTACACCTTC
cdr3_aa: CASSQTGTEIYGYTF

v_call: TRBV13
j_call: TRBJ2-7
d_call: .
clone_size: .
cdr3_nt: TGTGCCAGCAGCTTAAACGACAGGACCTACGAGCAGTACTTC
cdr3_aa: CASSLNDRTYEQYF

v_call: TRBV27
j_call: TRBJ1-4
d_call: .
clone_size: .
cdr3_nt: TGTGCCAGCAGTTTATCCCAGACAACTAATGAAAAACTGTTTTTT
cdr3_aa: CASSLSQTTNEKLFF

v_call: TRBV12-3/TRBV12-4
j_call: TRBJ1-1
d_call: .
clone_size: few
cdr3_nt: TGTGCCAGCAGCTCTTTACAGGGTCGGGCTTTCTTT
cdr3_aa: CASSSLQGRAFF

v_call: TRBV5-1
j_call: TRBJ1-1
d_call: .
clone_size: .
cdr3_nt: TGCGCCAGCAGCTTGTTAGGAAGGGGGAACACTGAAGCTTTCTTT
cdr3_aa: CASSLLGRGNTEAFF

v_call: TRBV2
j_call: TRBJ1-5
d_call: .
clone_size: .
cdr3_nt: TGTGCCAGCAGTCAGGGTGTGACAGACCGAAGCCAGCCCCAGCATTTT
cdr3_aa: CASSQGVTDRSQPQHF

v_call: TRBV4-2
j_call: TRBJ2-5
d_call: TRBD2
clone_size: .
cdr3_nt: TGTGCCAGCAGCTCCGGAGCGGGGGGGGCGATTGAGACCCAGTACTTC
cdr3_aa: CASSSGAGGAIETQYF

v_call: TRBV6-5
j_call: TRBJ2-5
d_call: TRBD2
clone_size: few
cdr3_nt: TGTGCCAGCGCCGCTCGGACTAGCGGGGAGACCCAGTACTTC
cdr3_aa: CASAARTSGETQYF

v_call: TRBV12-3/TRBV12-4
j_call: TRBJ2-1
d_call: .
clone_size: .
cdr3_nt: TGTGCCAGCAGTCAACTCAATGAGCAGTTCTTC
cdr3_aa: CASSQLNEQFF

v_call: TRBV18
j_call: TRBJ1-5
d_call: .
clone_size: .
cdr3_nt: TGTGCCAGCTCCCTGCAGGGAACTGGGGCTCAGCCCCAGCATTTT
cdr3_aa: CASSLQGTGAQPQHF

v_call: TRBV7-3
j_call: TRBJ1-5
d_call: .
clone_size: .
cdr3_nt: TGTGCCAGCAGCTCTGACAGGTCTTCCCAGCCCCAGCATTTT
cdr3_aa: CASSSDRSSQPQHF

v_call: TRBV6-6
j_call: TRBJ2-7
d_call: TRBD2
clone_size: .
cdr3_nt: TGTGCCAGTACATTTACCGGAGCGGGAGCCAACGAGCAGTACTTC
cdr3_aa: CASTFTGAGANEQYF

v_call: TRBV30
j_call: TRBJ1-1
d_call: .
clone_size: .
cdr3_nt: TGTGCCTGGGCCCGGGAGGTTACTGAAGCTTTCTTT
cdr3_aa: CAWAREVTEAFF

v_call: TRBV7-6
j_call: TRBJ1-1
d_call: .
clone_size: .
cdr3_nt: TGTGCCAGCAGCTTAGTTGCAGGGAAAAACACTGAAGCTTTCTTT
cdr3_aa: CASSLVAGKNTEAFF

v_call: TRBV6-2/TRBV6-3
j_call: TRBJ2-2
d_call: TRBD1
clone_size: .
cdr3_nt: TGTGCCAGCAGTTACGCCGGGACAGGGGGCACCGGGGAGCTGTTTTTT
cdr3_aa: CASSYAGTGGTGELFF

v_call: TRBV6-6
j_call: TRBJ2-7
d_call: .
clone_size: .
cdr3_nt: TGTGCCAGCAGCCGTGGGGGGACCTCCTACGAGCAGTACTTC
cdr3_aa: CASSRGGTSYEQYF

v_call: TRBV7-6
j_call: TRBJ1-5
d_call: TRBD1
clone_size: .
cdr3_nt: TGTGCCAGCAGCTTAGACAACAGGGGAAGGAATCAGCCCCAGCATTTT
cdr3_aa: CASSLDNRGRNQPQHF

v_call: TRBV19
j_call: TRBJ1-4
d_call: .
clone_size: .
cdr3_nt: TGTGCCAGTAGTACGCCTCACAGGGATAGACTGTTTTTT
cdr3_aa: CASSTPHRDRLFF

v_call: TRBV7-6
j_call: TRBJ2-5
d_call: TRBD1
clone_size: .
cdr3_nt: TGTGCCAGCAGCTTAAACCCCCCGGTGATGACAGGGATCCAAGAGACCCAGTACTTC
cdr3_aa: CASSLNPPVMTGIQETQYF

v_call: TRBV11-1
j_call: TRBJ1-2
d_call: TRBD1
clone_size: few
cdr3_nt: TGTGCCAGCAGCCCTAGCGTGGGACAGGGGATTTCTGGCTACACCTTC
cdr3_aa: CASSPSVGQGISGYTF

v_call: TRBV2
j_call: TRBJ1-1
d_call: .
clone_size: .
cdr3_nt: TGTGCCTCCACGGTCCTGCAGAACACTGAAGCTTTCTTT
cdr3_aa: CASTVLQNTEAFF